One and the same sample provided the 4 T cell receptor beta chains below, sequenced in a study of blood T cells in healthy people across ages. For the second PCR, which ran for about 6 to 12 cycles, a sample-barcoded 5' primer and a J-beta primer mix were used. TCRdb re-derived calls from the 5' RACE reads in MiXCR, one entry per CDR3 protein. Of roughly 1.5 million distinct CDR3 sequences detected, less than 45% appear once; the ten largest clones hold under 5%. Sequencing was carried out using blood. All receptors derive from a woman under 30 in good health.

The chain combines TRBV20-1 with TRBJ2-7, with D perhaps matching TRBD1 (5 bases). The J call may be mistaken, given a closer DNA end match to TRBJ2-5. This CDR3 is 14 amino acids long. In germline, CDR1 is DFQATT, CDR2 SNEGSKA (reference sequence). Written as DNA, the CDR3 is TGCAGTGCTAGAGCAGGGTCTAGACAAGAGACCCAGTACTTC. Translation gives CSARAGSRQETQYF.

A remark on this clonotype: A single base separates this from a much larger clone, so it may be a read error. The chain recombines TRBV3-1 with TRBJ2-6, with D unresolved. The V end was cut by 7 bases, the J end by 1 base, with 5 bases between. The CDR3 is 13 amino acids. Looked up from germline, CDR1 is LGHDT and CDR2 is YNNKEL (reference sequence). DNA for the CDR3: TGTGCCAGCACCCATTCTGGGGCCAACGTCCTGACTTTC. Its translation is CASTHSGANVLTF.

This rearrangement joins TRBV30 to TRBJ1-4; the D is unclear. Germline loops: CDR1 GTSNPN, CDR2 SVGIG (reference sequence). With 4 bases removed from V and 4 bases from J, the gap between germline ends came to 19 bases. The length of the CDR3 is 16 residues. CDR3 loop: CAWNEIATGINEKLFF. The CDR3 coding sequence is TGTGCCTGGAATGAAATCGCGACGGGCATTAATGAAAAACTGTTTTTT.

The CDR3, as DNA: TGTGCCAGCAGTCCTCGCTCAGGTCTTCCCTACGAGCAGTACTTC. Its translation is CASSPRSGLPYEQYF. The chain joins TRBV28 to TRBJ2-7; D not resolved. The CDR3 consists of 15 residues. Between the trimmed V and J ends, which lost 5 bases and 2 bases, there was a span of 16 bases. Germline-derived CDR1 and CDR2 are MDHEN and SYDVKM.